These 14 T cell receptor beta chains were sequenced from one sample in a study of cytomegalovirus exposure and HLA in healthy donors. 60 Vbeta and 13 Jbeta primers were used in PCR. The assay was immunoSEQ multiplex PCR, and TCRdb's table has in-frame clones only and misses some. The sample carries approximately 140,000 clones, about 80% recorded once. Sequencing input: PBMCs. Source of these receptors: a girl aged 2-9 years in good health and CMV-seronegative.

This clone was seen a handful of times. CDR3: CASSQIIGQGQPQHF. The CDR3, as DNA: TGCGCCAGCAGCCAAATTATAGGTCAGGGTCAGCCCCAGCATTTT. The chain has TRBV4-3 and TRBJ1-5; TRBD1 might be the D (5 bases). The CDR3 loop spans 15 amino acids. Trimming stripped 2 bases from V and 6 bases from J, with 14 bases between. The germline V gene has CDR1 LGHNA and CDR2 YSLEER.

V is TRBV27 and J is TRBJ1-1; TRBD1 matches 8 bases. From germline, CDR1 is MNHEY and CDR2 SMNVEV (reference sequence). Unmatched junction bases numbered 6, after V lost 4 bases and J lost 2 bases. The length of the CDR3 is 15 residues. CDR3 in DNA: TGTGCCAGCAGTTATATGGACAGGGCTAACACTGAAGCTTTCTTT. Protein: CASSYMDRANTEAFF.

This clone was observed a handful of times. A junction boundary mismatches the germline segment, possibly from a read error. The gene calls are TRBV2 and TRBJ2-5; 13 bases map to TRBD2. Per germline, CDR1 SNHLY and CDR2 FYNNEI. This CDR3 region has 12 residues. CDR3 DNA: TGTGCCAGCAGCCAGACTAGCGGGGGGACTAACTTC. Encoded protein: CASSQTSGGTNF.

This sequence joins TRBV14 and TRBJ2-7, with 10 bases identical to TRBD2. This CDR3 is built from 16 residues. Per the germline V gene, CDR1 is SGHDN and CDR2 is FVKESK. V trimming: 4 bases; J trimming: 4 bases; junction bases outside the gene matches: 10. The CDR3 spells CASSRLVAGGYYEQYF. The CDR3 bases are TGTGCCAGCAGCCGCCTCGTAGCGGGAGGATATTACGAGCAGTACTTC.

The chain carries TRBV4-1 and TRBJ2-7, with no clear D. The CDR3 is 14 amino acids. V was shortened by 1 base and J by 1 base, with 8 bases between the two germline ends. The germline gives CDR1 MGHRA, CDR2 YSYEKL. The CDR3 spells CASSQAEISYEQYF. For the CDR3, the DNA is TGCGCCAGCAGCCAAGCGGAGATTTCCTACGAGCAGTACTTC.

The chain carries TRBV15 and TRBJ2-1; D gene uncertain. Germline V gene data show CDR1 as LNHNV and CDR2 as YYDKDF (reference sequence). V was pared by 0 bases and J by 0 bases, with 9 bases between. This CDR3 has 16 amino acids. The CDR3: CATSRDYRTSYNEQFF. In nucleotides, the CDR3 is TGTGCCACCAGCAGAGATTATAGAACCTCCTACAATGAGCAGTTCTTC.

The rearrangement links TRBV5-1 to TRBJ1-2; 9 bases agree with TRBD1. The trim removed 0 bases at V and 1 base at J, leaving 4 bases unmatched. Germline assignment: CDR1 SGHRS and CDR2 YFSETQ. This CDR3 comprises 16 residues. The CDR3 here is CASSLGPGQGNYGYTF. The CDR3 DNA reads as TGCGCCAGCAGCTTGGGCCCGGGACAGGGTAACTATGGCTACACCTTC.

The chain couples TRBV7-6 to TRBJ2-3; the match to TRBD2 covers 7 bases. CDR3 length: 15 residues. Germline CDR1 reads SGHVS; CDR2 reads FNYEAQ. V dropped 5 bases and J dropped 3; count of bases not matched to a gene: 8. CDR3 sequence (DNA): TGTGCCAGCAGCCGAACTTTCGGGGGGACAGATACGCAGTATTTT. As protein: CASSRTFGGTDTQYF.

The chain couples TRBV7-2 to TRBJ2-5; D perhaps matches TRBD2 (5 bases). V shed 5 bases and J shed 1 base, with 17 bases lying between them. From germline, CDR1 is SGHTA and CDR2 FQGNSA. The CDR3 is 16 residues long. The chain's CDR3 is CASSVGQWEIQETQYF. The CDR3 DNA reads TGTGCCAGCAGCGTAGGGCAATGGGAGATCCAAGAGACCCAGTACTTC.

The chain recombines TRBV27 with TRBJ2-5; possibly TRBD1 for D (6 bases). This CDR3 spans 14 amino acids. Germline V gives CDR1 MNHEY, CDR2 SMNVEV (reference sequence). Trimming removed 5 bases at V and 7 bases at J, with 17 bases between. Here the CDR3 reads CASSPPQGLGTQYF. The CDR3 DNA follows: TGTGCCAGCAGTCCCCCACAGGGATTAGGGACCCAGTACTTC.

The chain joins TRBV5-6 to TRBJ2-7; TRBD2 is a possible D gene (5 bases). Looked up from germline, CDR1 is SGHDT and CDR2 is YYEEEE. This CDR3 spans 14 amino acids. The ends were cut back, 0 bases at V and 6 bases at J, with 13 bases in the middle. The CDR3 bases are TGTGCCAGCAGCTTGGCAGGCATCCGGGGCGAGCAGTACTTC. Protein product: CASSLAGIRGEQYF.

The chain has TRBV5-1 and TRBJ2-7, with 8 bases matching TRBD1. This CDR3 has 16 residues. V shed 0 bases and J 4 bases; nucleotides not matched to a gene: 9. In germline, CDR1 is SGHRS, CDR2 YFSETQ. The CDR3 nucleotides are TGCGCCAGCAGCTTGGCGACAGGGGCTTCCTCTTACGAGCAGTACTTC. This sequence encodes CASSLATGASSYEQYF.

The DNA of the CDR3 is TGTGCCGCCCCGGACAGGGCCACAGATACGCAGTATTTT. This codes for CAAPDRATDTQYF. The V gene is TRBV2, the J gene TRBJ2-3; 8 bases match TRBD1. CDR1 SNHLY and CDR2 FYNNEI come from the germline V gene. The CDR3 is made up of 13 amino acids. V dropped 11 bases and J dropped 2; count of bases not matched to a gene: 6.

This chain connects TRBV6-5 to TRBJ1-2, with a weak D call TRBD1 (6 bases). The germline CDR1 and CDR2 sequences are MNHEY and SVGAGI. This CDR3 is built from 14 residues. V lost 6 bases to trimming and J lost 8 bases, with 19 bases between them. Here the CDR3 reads CASSPQGSLIGYTF. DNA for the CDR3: TGTGCCAGCAGCCCACAGGGCTCTCTCATCGGCTACACCTTC.